This TCR beta chain was recovered during a study of T cell responses to AZD1222 COVID-19 vaccine. Study-wide context: Some second doses came at about 4 weeks and others at about 12 weeks; these were pooled.

The CDR3 runs 14 residues. Germline CDR1 and CDR2: SGHRS and YFSETQ. The ends lost 4 bases at V and 1 base at J; junction bases unmatched: 4. Study results and caveats: Donors in the cohort were predominantly white British and more often female, and clonal diversity was possibly underestimated. CD4 TCRs linked to vaccination spanned spike, dominating at 160-218 and 743-854. Without day 14 samples, only post-peak T cell repertoires were studied.

The method was immunoSEQ multiplex PCR; TCRdb's version includes in-frame clones alone and lacks a portion of them. Seen here are tens of thousands of clones, roughly 90% observed once, and the top ten hold roughly 5%. In the case of this clone: The antigen remains unidentified. In the same sample, other DNA sequences code for this CDR3.

Specimen: peripheral blood, collected on day 0 of AZD1222 vaccination. This sequence originates from an adult in good health. The V gene is TRBV5-1, the J gene TRBJ1-1; TRBD1 aligns across 7 bases. For the CDR3, the DNA is TGCGCCAGCAGCAGAGGGGACAGGAACACTGAAGCTTTCTTT. It yields the protein CASSRGDRNTEAFF.